Below are 9 T cell receptor beta chains sequenced from a single sample in a study of tumor and adjacent non-tumor tissue in lung cancer. The library came from three nested PCR rounds adapted from ARM-PCR protocols. TCRdb itself ran the multiplex PCR reads through MiXCR, one entry per CDR3 protein. The sample yields tens of thousands of distinct CDR3 sequences, just under 60% seen once. The template was RNA from unsorted bulk tissue. The material sequenced was lung tumor tissue. The origin of the receptors is a man aged 50 to 60 with non-small cell lung cancer.

With regard to this clonotype: The CDR3 end shows no conserved phenylalanine or tryptophan, and so a read error is likely. This chain connects TRBV11-2 to TRBJ2-7; D not resolved. This CDR3 is 12 amino acids long. V lost 0 bases to trimming and J lost 4 bases, with 4 bases between them. The germline CDR1 and CDR2 sequences are SGHAT and FQNNGV. CDR3 in DNA: TGTGCCAGCAGCTTAGAGCGGTACGAGCAGTACTAC. The encoded protein is CASSLERYEQYY.

J is TRBJ2-6 and V is TRBV20-1; 7 bases map to TRBD1. V was clipped by 5 bases and J by 10 bases; unmatched bases: 14. The CDR3 is 15 amino acids. Germline V gives CDR1 DFQATT, CDR2 SNEGSKA (reference sequence). The CDR3 protein is CSAPRGLGGTNVLTF. For the CDR3, the DNA is TGCAGTGCTCCGAGGGGGCTGGGTGGGACAAACGTCCTGACTTTC.

Points on this clonotype: The junction departs from germline at one end; a sequencing error may be responsible. The CDR3 nucleotides read TGTGCCAGCAGCCAGGGGGGGGTCAGTCCACCCCTCCGCTTT. Translation gives CASSQGGVSPPLRF. The V and J genes are TRBV7-3 and TRBJ1-6; 7 bases are a match to TRBD1. The germline V gene has CDR1 SGHTA and CDR2 FQGTGA. The CDR3 totals 14 residues. Full variable domain (missing parts from reference TRBV7-3 and TRBJ1-6): GAGVSQTPSNKVTEKGKYVELRCDPISGHTALYWYRQSLGQGPEFLIYFQGTGAADDSGLPNDRFFAVRPEGSVSTLKIQRTERGDSAVYLCASSQGGVSPPLRFGNGTRLTVT.

With regard to this clonotype: This may be a read error: a much more frequent sequence differs by one nucleotide. The gene calls are TRBV30 and TRBJ1-2, with D unclear. Trimming left V 3 bases short and J 5 bases short, with 19 bases between. The CDR3 runs 15 residues. Germline values: CDR1 GTSNPN, CDR2 SVGIG (reference sequence). The CDR3 protein is CAWSSLGYSGYGYTF. DNA of the CDR3: TGTGCCTGGAGCTCCCTCGGATACTCGGGGTATGGCTACACCTTC.

On this clonotype itself: A much larger clone is a single base away; this may be a read error. The V call is TRBV28, the J call TRBJ1-2; D is unresolved. V gave up 6 bases and J gave up 2 bases, with 10 bases separating them. CDR1 and CDR2 (germline): MDHEN, SYDVKM. The CDR3 covers 13 residues. CDR3 sequence: CASSQRANYGYTF. The CDR3 nucleotides are TGTGCCAGCAGCCAGAGGGCGAACTATGGCTACACCTTC.

This clonotype was counted once. Given the absence of the conserved phenylalanine or tryptophan at the CDR3 end, a read error is likely. V gene TRBV5-6 combines with J gene TRBJ1-5; D uncertain. The CDR3 is 15 residues long. CDR1 is SGHDT and CDR2 is YYEEEE in the germline V gene. V lost 2 bases to trimming and J lost 2 bases, with 11 bases between them. Here the CDR3 reads CASSFEREGNQPQHS. Here the CDR3 DNA reads TGTGCCAGCAGCTTCGAGAGGGAAGGCAATCAGCCCCAGCATTCT.

The chain carries TRBV11-1 and TRBJ1-1, with unresolved D. With 7 bases removed from V and 8 bases from J, the gap between germline ends came to 11 bases. Germline CDR1 reads SGHAT; CDR2 reads FQDESV (reference sequence). This CDR3 comprises 11 residues. CDR3 amino acids: CASIIPGEAFF. CDR3 sequence (DNA): TGTGCCAGCATCATACCAGGAGAAGCTTTCTTT. Full variable domain (outside the CDR3, taken from reference TRBV11-1 and TRBJ1-1): EAEVAQSPRYKITEKSQAVAFWCDPISGHATLYWYRQILGQGPELLVQFQDESVVDDSQLPKDRFSAERLKGVDSTLKIQPAELGDSAMYLCASIIPGEAFFGQGTRLTVV.

Worth noting for this clonotype: It is unclear where the CDR3 begins or ends on the DNA, so no DNA is shown, and the CDR3 is as TCRdb lists it. The chain is built from TRBV7-9 and TRBJ1-2; the D call TRBD1 from the table was never checked on the DNA. The CDR3 is 13 residues long, counting both termini. Germline CDR1 and CDR2: SEHNR and FQNEAQ (reference sequence). The CDR3 sequence is CASSLRDGYGCTF.

Remarks on this clonotype: A read error may account for a junction end that differs from germline. This rearrangement joins TRBV10-3 to TRBJ1-1, with D possibly TRBD1 on 6 matching bases. The CDR3 extends over 14 amino acids. CDR1 and CDR2 (germline): ENHRY, SYGVKD. CDR3 region: CVIIEGQINTEAFF. CDR3 coding DNA: TGTGTCATCATCGAAGGACAGATTAACACTGAAGCTTTCTTT.